This note documents a single T cell receptor (beta chain) sequence. The antigen is unknown. Single viable CD3+CD4+CD8-CD45RO+ cells were sorted as the memory CD4+ T cells. After thawing, CD4+ T cells were positively selected. The sample comes from a study of memory CD4+ T cells and cytomegalovirus serostatus. Looking at the study overall: Healthy Belgian adult donors included about nine CMV-positive and 20 to 30 CMV-negative people. Notes on the study in general: The CMV-associated TCR signature appears largely within the CD4+ memory repertoire. CD4+ memory repertoires contained about 40% of the roughly 150 reported CMV TCRbeta sequences.

V lost 5 bases, J lost 7 bases, and 15 bases lay in between. This CDR3 region has 13 residues. Germline lookup yields CDR1 SGHTA and CDR2 FQGNSA. Assay used: immunoSEQ multiplex PCR; TCRdb lists only in-frame clones, some missing. The sample holds around 41,000 clones, over 60% seen once. Material: memory CD4+ T cells from blood. This chain links TRBV7-2 with TRBJ2-7; possible D gene TRBD1, 6 bases. This clonotype originated in an adult in good health and CMV-seronegative. CDR3 DNA sequence: TGTGCCAGCAGCCCTGGACAGCCTACTGAGCAGTACTTC. Translation gives CASSPGQPTEQYF.